Listed below are T cell receptor beta chains from one sample, sequenced in a study of blood T cell repertoires in COVID-19. Libraries were prepared by immunoSEQ multiplex PCR; TCRdb keeps only in-frame clonotypes and omits some of them. This sample has more than 90,000 clones, with around 84% found just once. Sequenced sample: peripheral blood. The source is a man older than 75 with acute or convalescent COVID-19. Each CDR3 is given with its conserved first and last residue. The order of the fields is clone size, V gene, D gene, J gene, CDR3 protein, CDR3 DNA. D genes are given only for firm matches. Size is stated for part of the rows, as once, few or many counts, or as a class when the clone is expanded.

-	TRBV3-1/TRBV3-2	-	TRBJ2-7	CASSQDRRSRGEQYF	TGTGCCAGCAGCCAAGATCGACGGTCTAGGGGCGAGCAGTACTTC
-	TRBV4-2	-	TRBJ1-1	CASSQRTLGVGNTEAFF	TGTGCCAGCAGCCAACGCACTCTGGGAGTTGGGAACACTGAAGCTTTCTTT
-	TRBV6-5	TRBD1	TRBJ1-2	CASSQTGGYGYTF	TGTGCCAGCAGTCAGACAGGGGGCTATGGCTACACCTTC
-	TRBV30	-	TRBJ2-1	CAWSRTSSYNEQFF	TGTGCCTGGAGTAGAACCAGCTCCTACAATGAGCAGTTCTTC
-	TRBV10-3	-	TRBJ1-5	CAISAGGSDQPQHF	TGTGCCATCAGTGCTGGAGGTTCCGATCAGCCCCAGCATTTT
-	TRBV19	-	TRBJ2-2	CASSRIGGPNTGELFF	TGTGCCAGTAGTAGGATCGGGGGACCGAACACCGGGGAGCTGTTTTTT
-	TRBV19	TRBD2	TRBJ2-3	CASSTPGLAGGADTQYF	TGTGCCAGTAGTACCCCTGGACTAGCGGGAGGTGCAGATACGCAGTATTTT
-	TRBV28	TRBD1	TRBJ1-2	CASSLGQGSGYGYTF	TGTGCCAGCAGTTTAGGACAGGGCAGCGGCTATGGCTACACCTTC
few	TRBV7-6	-	TRBJ1-6	CASSLGGASSQSPLHF	TGTGCCAGCAGCCTAGGCGGGGCCTCTAGTCAATCACCCCTCCACTTT
-	TRBV5-1	-	TRBJ1-2	CASSLGTGNLGGYTF	TGCGCCAGCAGCTTGGGAACAGGGAACTTAGGCGGCTACACCTTC
-	TRBV11-1	TRBD2	TRBJ2-5	CASKRLAGTETQYF	TGTGCCAGCAAACGACTAGCGGGAACAGAGACCCAGTACTTC
-	TRBV6-2/TRBV6-3	TRBD2	TRBJ2-1	CASSTGLAFWDEQFF	TGTGCCAGCAGTACGGGACTAGCGTTCTGGGATGAGCAGTTCTTC
-	TRBV20-1	TRBD1	TRBJ1-1	CSAGVLGGNTEAFF	TGCAGTGCTGGTGTATTAGGGGGCAACACTGAAGCTTTCTTT
-	TRBV10-3	-	TRBJ2-7	CAISVLNEGGEQYF	TGTGCCATCAGTGTTCTTAACGAGGGTGGTGAGCAGTACTTC
-	TRBV5-6	-	TRBJ1-5	CASSFGMHSNQPQHF	TGTGCCAGCAGCTTCGGTATGCATAGCAATCAGCCCCAGCATTTT
-	TRBV27	TRBD1	TRBJ2-7	CASSSSGQLLSYEQYF	TGTGCCAGCAGTTCGTCGGGACAGCTCCTTTCCTACGAGCAGTACTTC
-	TRBV11-3	-	TRBJ1-2	CASSFIRGGYTF	TGTGCCAGCAGCTTTATACGGGGGGGCTACACCTTC
-	TRBV9	TRBD1	TRBJ1-6	CASSVDLGQANSPLHF	TGTGCCAGCAGCGTAGACCTCGGACAGGCTAATTCACCCCTCCACTTT
few	TRBV7-2	-	TRBJ2-7	CASSLGGAAYEQYF	TGTGCCAGCAGCCTCGGGGGAGCAGCCTACGAGCAGTACTTC
few	TRBV19	TRBD1	TRBJ1-2	CASTYQGEWGYTF	TGTGCCAGTACTTACCAGGGGGAGTGGGGCTACACCTTC
-	TRBV7-9	-	TRBJ2-7	CASSSTSVGYEQYF	TGTGCCAGCAGCTCAACTAGTGTGGGCTACGAGCAGTACTTC
few	TRBV6-5	-	TRBJ2-1	CASRARGPGEQFF	TGTGCCAGCAGGGCTAGGGGTCCGGGTGAGCAGTTCTTC
-	TRBV18	-	TRBJ2-2	CASSPPRGNTGELFF	TGTGCCAGCTCACCACCCAGGGGCAACACCGGGGAGCTGTTTTTT
-	TRBV18	TRBD1	TRBJ1-1	CASSPDRVTEAFF	TGTGCCAGCTCACCGGACAGGGTGACTGAAGCTTTCTTT
-	TRBV18	-	TRBJ1-5	CASSHRPTDSNQPQHF	TGTGCCAGCTCACACCGACCTACAGATAGCAATCAGCCCCAGCATTTT
few	TRBV28	-	TRBJ2-7	CASSGGAYEQYF	TGTGCCAGCAGTGGGGGCGCCTACGAGCAGTACTTC
-	TRBV27	TRBD1	TRBJ1-2	CASSPWDRPNGYTF	TGTGCCAGCAGTCCCTGGGACAGACCAAATGGCTACACCTTC
-	TRBV15	-	TRBJ1-5	CATSSSGSNQPQHF	TGTGCCACCAGCAGTTCGGGGAGCAATCAGCCCCAGCATTTT
-	TRBV7-8	-	TRBJ2-4	CASSPRGAAGLAKNIQYF	TGTGCCAGCAGCCCTAGGGGCGCGGCAGGCCTAGCCAAAAACATTCAGTACTTC